This TCR beta chain came from a study of blood T cell repertoires in COVID-19. Generated by immunoSEQ multiplex PCR, the TCRdb table keeps only in-frame clones and is missing some. The sample yields over 200,000 clones, roughly 87% seen once. Everyone who took part was 18 to 89 years old, and they came from some 23 US areas. Cohort placement rested on clinical history that participants reported themselves. CDR3 size: 15 residues. Germline CDR1 and CDR2: MNHEY and SMNVEV (reference sequence). Germline trimming cut 7 bases from V and 0 bases from J; bases unmatched to any gene: 6. This chain links TRBV27 with TRBJ2-1; 7 bases line up with TRBD1. This clonotype was obtained from a man aged 25 to 40 who had recovered from COVID-19. Source material: PBMCs or T cells enriched from blood (not recorded which). In nucleotides, the CDR3 is TGTGCCAGCACCCAAGAGGGGGCCTCCTACAATGAGCAGTTCTTC. Translation: CASTQEGASYNEQFF.